In this sample, the clone carrying this T cell receptor beta chain turned up a few times. This CDR3 is 12 amino acids long. In germline, CDR1 is SQVTM, CDR2 ANQGSEA. The germline V and J ends were trimmed by 5 bases and 8 bases, with 15 bases remaining between them. The data were obtained in a study of T cell repertoires in cytomegalovirus infection. TCRdb reanalysed the reads using MiXCR and keeps one entry per CDR3 protein. The sample consists of hundreds of thousands of distinct CDR3 sequences, roughly 24% of them appearing once. The sequenced material came from CD8+ T cells from PBMCs. V gene TRBV29-1 combines with J gene TRBJ1-2, with D uncertain. The receptor's source is a human donor in good health (CMV status not recorded). Some clones in this sample may be carry-over from other donors' samples. The CDR3 DNA reads TGCAGCGTTCCCGGTACTATGGACGGCTACACCTTC. Translated: CSVPGTMDGYTF.